This TCR beta chain was obtained from a study of shared clonotypes between healthy human individuals. Naive CD8 populations comprised CD45RO-negative cells positively selected for CCR7, excluding terminally differentiated effector memory CD45RA+ cells. Germline V lookup: CDR1 LNHNV, CDR2 YYDKDF (reference sequence). V was trimmed by 5 bases and J by 8 bases, leaving 13 bases between them. The CDR3 has 12 amino acids. Repertoires were generated with immunoSEQ multiplex PCR, while TCRdb's copy carries only in-frame clones and drops some. The table has around 600,000 clones, 90% to 95% seen once. V gene TRBV15 combines with J gene TRBJ2-7; D is uncertain. Sequenced sample: naive CD8+ T cells sorted from blood. The clonotype comes from a woman younger than 45 in good health. CDR3 amino acids: CATSPGGTQQYF. The CDR3 nucleotides read TGTGCCACCAGCCCAGGTGGTACCCAGCAGTACTTC.